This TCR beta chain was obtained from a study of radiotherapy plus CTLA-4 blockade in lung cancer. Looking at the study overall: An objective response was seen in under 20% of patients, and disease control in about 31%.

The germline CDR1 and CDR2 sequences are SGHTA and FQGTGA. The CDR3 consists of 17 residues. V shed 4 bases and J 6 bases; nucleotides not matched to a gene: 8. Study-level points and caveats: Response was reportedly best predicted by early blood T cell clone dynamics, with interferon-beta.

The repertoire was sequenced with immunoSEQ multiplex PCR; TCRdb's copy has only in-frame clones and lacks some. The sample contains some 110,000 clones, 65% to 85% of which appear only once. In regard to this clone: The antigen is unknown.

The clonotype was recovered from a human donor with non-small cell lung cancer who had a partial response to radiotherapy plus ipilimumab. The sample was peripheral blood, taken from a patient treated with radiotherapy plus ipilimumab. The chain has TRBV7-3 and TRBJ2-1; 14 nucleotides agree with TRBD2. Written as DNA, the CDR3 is TGTGCCAGCAGCTCGGGACTAGCGGGAGTTAATGGCAATGAGCAGTTCTTC. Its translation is CASSSGLAGVNGNEQFF.